Below, 27 T cell receptor beta chains from the same sample are listed, as sequenced in a study of Graves' ophthalmopathy and Graves' hyperthyroidism. RNA transcripts yielded amplified TCR beta CDR3 regions. A first-round RT-PCR used HTBI primers, followed by a second-round multiplex PCR. Each CDR3 protein is one row after TCRdb ran MiXCR on the multiplex PCR reads. Of 1 million to 1.3 million distinct CDR3 sequences in the sample, less than 45% are singletons; the top ten hold roughly 11%. Sequencing was carried out using peripheral blood or thyroid tissue (not recorded which). Receptors originate from an adult man with Graves' hyperthyroidism.

The chain uses TRBV10-3 and TRBJ1-1; D is ambiguous. Trimming took off 4 bases at V and 11 bases at J, with 11 bases between the two ends. This CDR3 has 11 amino acids. In germline, CDR1 is ENHRY, CDR2 SYGVKD. The CDR3 DNA is TGTGCCATCAGTGGCAGCCGGCGGGCTTTCTTT. Translated, it gives CAISGSRRAFF.

To note about this clonotype: A junction end diverges from the germline sequence, so it may reflect a read error. The chain couples TRBV7-2 to TRBJ1-1; 7 nucleotides agree with TRBD1. Germline V CDR1 and CDR2: SGHTA, FQGNSA. This CDR3 comprises 13 residues. Here the CDR3 reads CASSLRQGSVASF. CDR3 DNA: TGTGCCAGCAGCCTCCGACAGGGTAGTGTGGCTTCCTTT.

This clonotype was observed many times. V is TRBV7-2 and J is TRBJ1-6; 9 nucleotides line up with TRBD1. Losses at the gene ends were 0 bases for V and 9 bases for J; bases not matched to a gene: 6. Germline CDR1 and CDR2: SGHTA and FQGNSA. The CDR3 is 16 amino acids. In DNA, the CDR3 is TGTGCCAGCAGCTTAGCACAGGGGGCATTGGGTTCACCCCTCCACTTT. It specifies CASSLAQGALGSPLHF.

About this clonotype itself: The CDR3 does not end in the conserved phenylalanine or tryptophan, so this is likely a read error. The limits of the CDR3 on the DNA are not certain, so only TCRdb's listed CDR3 is given. J is TRBJ2-5 and V is TRBV29-1. Germline V CDR1 and CDR2: SQVTM, ANQGSEA. The CDR3 is 8 amino acids long, termini counted. CDR3 protein: CSVVLGHL.

This clonotype was counted ten times or more. The chain employs TRBV19 and TRBJ1-2, with 10 bases matching TRBD1. The germline CDR1 and CDR2 sequences are LNHDA and SQIVND (reference sequence). The CDR3 spans 15 residues. V was clipped by 7 bases and J by 6 bases; unmatched bases: 11. In DNA form, the CDR3 reads TGTGCCAGTACTACTCCGGGACAGGGGTTCCATGGCTACACCTTC. Protein sequence: CASTTPGQGFHGYTF. Complete variable domain (other parts from reference TRBV19 and TRBJ1-2): DGGITQSPKYLFRKEGQNVTLSCEQNLNHDAMYWYRQDPGQGLRLIYYSQIVNDFQKGDIAEGYSVSREKKESFPLTVTSAQKNPTAFYLCASTTPGQGFHGYTFGSGTRLTVV.

This clonotype was observed at least ten times. The chain couples TRBV2 to TRBJ1-6; TRBD1 agrees at 9 bases. The trim removed 9 bases at V and 10 bases at J, leaving 4 bases unmatched. Germline lookup yields CDR1 SNHLY and CDR2 FYNNEI. The CDR3 runs to 12 residues. DNA of the CDR3: TGTGCCAGGGGACAGGGAGGCTCACCCCTCCACTTT. It encodes CARGQGGSPLHF.

The rearrangement uses TRBV20-1 and TRBJ2-5; 10 nucleotides agree with TRBD2. CDR1 is DFQATT, CDR2 SNEGSKA, per germline (reference sequence). The CDR3 covers 15 residues. V was clipped by 1 base and J by 2 bases; unmatched bases: 4. This CDR3 reads CSARVPAGGQETQYF. The CDR3 coding sequence is TGCAGTGCTAGAGTGCCAGCGGGGGGGCAAGAGACCCAGTACTTC.

This clonotype has a count of ten or more. CDR3 coding DNA: TGTGCCAGTAGTATAATCGCAGCGGATCAGCCCCAGCATTTT. This encodes CASSIIAADQPQHF. The rearrangement joins TRBV19 to TRBJ1-5; no clear D. The V gene lost 2 bases and the J gene lost 5 bases, with 10 bases spanning the gap. CDR1 and CDR2 (germline): LNHDA, SQIVND (reference sequence). This CDR3 is built from 14 residues.

This clonotype was observed at least ten times. V and J are TRBV19 and TRBJ2-5, with TRBD1 as a possible D gene (6 bases). V shed 5 bases and J shed 1 base, with 14 bases lying between them. CDR1 and CDR2 from the germline V gene are LNHDA and SQIVND (reference sequence). This CDR3 region has 15 residues. The DNA of the CDR3 is TGTGCCAGTAGTCTCCGGGACACCCGCCAAGAGACCCAGTACTTC. It specifies CASSLRDTRQETQYF.

This clonotype has just a few counts. The chain joins TRBV12-3 or TRBV12-4 to TRBJ1-3; 7 positions agree with TRBD1. V was clipped by 6 bases and J by 0 bases; unmatched bases: 5. This CDR3 spans 15 amino acids. DNA for the CDR3: TGTGCCAGCAGCCGGGGACAGATCTCTGGAAACACCATATATTTT. It specifies CASSRGQISGNTIYF.

There are a few counts of this clonotype. The CDR3 sequence is CASKNEQETQYF. The DNA for the CDR3 is TGTGCCAGCAAAAACGAGCAAGAGACCCAGTACTTC. This chain uses TRBV6-2 or TRBV6-3 with TRBJ2-5, with D uncertain. This CDR3 comprises 12 residues. Trimming cost V 7 bases and J 2 bases, with 8 bases left between them. CDR1 is MNHEY and CDR2 is SVGEGT in the germline V gene.

The sample holds many counts of this clonotype. J is TRBJ1-2 and V is TRBV5-4, with a tentative D call TRBD1 (5 bases). Germline V gene sequence: CDR1 SGHNT, CDR2 YYREEE (reference sequence). Trimming left V 4 bases short and J 8 bases short, with 12 bases between. The CDR3 covers 12 residues. The CDR3: CASSPVRGGYTF. CDR3 nucleotide sequence: TGTGCCAGCAGCCCAGTGCGGGGGGGCTACACCTTC.

In the case of this clonotype: No DNA is shown, since the ends of the CDR3 on it are uncertain; the CDR3 is the one TCRdb lists. The gene calls are TRBV10-2 and TRBJ1-4. Including both end residues, the CDR3 is 22 amino acids long. Germline assignment: CDR1 WSHSY and CDR2 SAAADI. The CDR3 sequence is CASSDSGSGYEQYFGSNEKLFF.

This chain links TRBV12-3 or TRBV12-4 with TRBJ1-1; D not resolved. CDR3 size: 15 residues. V was pared by 3 bases and J by 4 bases, with 15 bases between. CDR3 bases: TGTGCCAGCAGTTTTAACAGCCCGTCGGGCACTGAAGCTTTCTTT. Protein sequence: CASSFNSPSGTEAFF.

V and J are TRBV7-8 and TRBJ2-5, with D perhaps being TRBD1 or TRBD2 (6 bases each). CDR3 length: 16 residues. Germline V gene sequence: CDR1 SGHVS, CDR2 FQNEAQ. V lost 3 bases to trimming and J lost 7 bases, with 21 bases between them. The DNA of the CDR3 is TGTGCCAGCAGCTTGCCCCGACGGGCCAGGGGAGGGACCCAGTACTTC. It codes for CASSLPRRARGGTQYF.

Note on this clonotype: A read error may explain this, as a much larger clone is one base away. V gene TRBV7-2 combines with J gene TRBJ2-2; D unresolved. With 4 bases removed from V and 5 bases from J, the gap between germline ends came to 11 bases. Looked up from germline, CDR1 is SGHTA and CDR2 is FQGNSA. The CDR3 extends over 14 amino acids. The CDR3 reads CASSSLGRTGELFF. As DNA, the CDR3 is TGTGCCAGCAGCTCCCTGGGCAGGACCGGGGAGCTGTTTTTT.

At least ten counts were recorded for this clonotype. The chain is built from TRBV29-1 and TRBJ1-1; D not certain. The CDR3 loop spans 12 amino acids. Trimming removed 7 bases at V and 6 bases at J, with 15 bases between. Germline loops: CDR1 SQVTM, CDR2 ANQGSEA. CDR3 loop: CSGFTTTAEAFF. In DNA, the CDR3 is TGCAGCGGCTTTACGACGACGGCTGAAGCTTTCTTT.

This clonotype has just a few counts. The CDR3 nucleotides are TGTGCCAGCAGCTTAGATCGTCGGTTAACTGAAGCTTTCTTT. Its protein is CASSLDRRLTEAFF. The chain is built from TRBV11-2 and TRBJ1-1; no firm D call. The germline V gene encodes CDR1 SGHAT and CDR2 FQNNGV. The CDR3 sequence is 14 residues long. The V gene lost 0 bases and the J gene lost 5 bases, with 10 bases spanning the gap. The full variable domain, completed using reference TRBV11-2 and TRBJ1-1, is EAGVAQSPRYKIIEKRQSVAFWCNPISGHATLYWYQQILGQGPKLLIQFQNNGVVDDSQLPKDRFSAERLKGVDSTLKIQPAKLEDSAVYLCASSLDRRLTEAFFGQGTRLTVV.

Only a few counts were recorded for this clonotype. The rearrangement uses TRBV14 and TRBJ1-4; no definite D call. Germline loops: CDR1 SGHDN, CDR2 FVKESK. The CDR3 runs to 15 residues. Deletions cut 0 bases from V and 8 bases from J, with 13 bases between. CDR3 sequence (DNA): TGTGCCAGCAGCCAAGATCAGACCCGGAAGGAAAAACTGTTTTTT. This codes for CASSQDQTRKEKLFF. The full variable domain, rest sourced from reference TRBV14 and TRBJ1-4, is EAGVTQFPSHSVIEKGQTVTLRCDPISGHDNLYWYRRVMGKEIKFLLHFVKESKQDESGMPNNRFLAERTGGTYSTLKVQPAELEDSGVYFCASSQDQTRKEKLFFGSGTQLSVL.

At least ten counts were recorded for this clonotype. V is TRBV19 and J is TRBJ1-1; 9 nucleotides agree with TRBD1. Germline V lookup: CDR1 LNHDA, CDR2 SQIVND (reference sequence). The V gene end was trimmed by 5 bases and the J gene end by 6 bases; junction bases not matched to a gene: 4. This CDR3 spans 13 amino acids. The DNA of the CDR3 is TGTGCCAGTAGTGTAGGGGACAGGGCTGAAGCTTTCTTT. It is translated as CASSVGDRAEAFF.

The chain has TRBV5-1 and TRBJ2-5; D may be TRBD1 or TRBD2 (5 bases each). Germline CDR1 SGHRS, CDR2 YFSETQ. The CDR3 spans 14 residues. The V end was cut by 0 bases, the J end by 5 bases, with 11 bases between. CDR3: CASSLGGVAETQYF. DNA for the CDR3: TGCGCCAGCAGCTTGGGAGGGGTCGCGGAGACCCAGTACTTC.

The rearrangement uses TRBV20-1 and TRBJ2-7; the match to TRBD1 covers 7 bases. With V trimmed by 0 bases and J by 3 bases, 14 bases remained unmatched. Germline assignment: CDR1 DFQATT and CDR2 SNEGSKA (reference sequence). There are 17 residues in the CDR3. CDR3 in DNA: TGCAGTGCTAGAGATAGGATGTCGGGACAGAAGAACTACGAGCAGTACTTC. Its translation: CSARDRMSGQKNYEQYF.

This chain joins TRBV7-2 and TRBJ1-6; D is perhaps TRBD1 (6 bases). V was pared by 3 bases and J by 17 bases, with 17 bases between. The CDR3 consists of 13 residues. From germline, CDR1 is SGHTA and CDR2 FQGNSA. CDR3 in amino acids: CASSLGDRLKIHF. CDR3 in DNA: TGTGCCAGCAGCTTGGGAGACAGGTTGAAGATCCACTTT.

This clonotype was picked up many times. V gene TRBV20-1 combines with J gene TRBJ1-1; no clear D. V shed 4 bases and J shed 6 bases, with 12 bases lying between them. The CDR3 has 12 amino acids. CDR1 is DFQATT and CDR2 is SNEGSKA in the germline V gene (reference sequence). The CDR3 DNA is TGCAGTGCTAACCGCGTTATCGCTGAAGCTTTCTTT. Amino acids: CSANRVIAEAFF.

This clonotype occurred many times. This chain uses TRBV4-3 with TRBJ1-6, with no clear D. V lost 0 bases and J lost 8, with 11 bases in between. Germline V gene lookup returns CDR1 LGHNA and CDR2 YSLEER. The CDR3 loop spans 15 amino acids. The CDR3 region is CASSQERAGDSPLHF. CDR3 coding DNA: TGCGCCAGCAGCCAAGAGAGGGCTGGGGATTCACCCCTCCACTTT.

The V and J genes are TRBV7-9 and TRBJ2-7; 14 bases are shared with TRBD2. This CDR3 contains 14 residues. Trimming removed 8 bases from V and 9 bases from J; junction bases left unmatched: 9. The germline CDR1 and CDR2 sequences are SEHNR and FQNEAQ (reference sequence). CDR3: CASGTSGGLRRQYF. The DNA for the CDR3 is TGTGCCAGCGGGACTAGCGGGGGCCTACGAAGGCAGTACTTC. The full variable domain, in which reference TRBV7-9 and TRBJ2-7 provide the parts outside the CDR3, is DTGVSQNPRHKITKRGQNVTFRCDPISEHNRLYWYRQTLGQGPEFLTYFQNEAQLEKSRLLSDRFSAERPKGSFSTLEIQRTEQGDSAMYLCASGTSGGLRRQYFGPGTRLTVT.

The chain carries TRBV19 and TRBJ2-7; 10 positions agree with TRBD1. Germline V gene data show CDR1 as LNHDA and CDR2 as SQIVND (reference sequence). Trimming removed 8 bases from V and 3 bases from J; junction bases left unmatched: 7. The CDR3 has 14 residues. The CDR3 sequence is CASSTTGGFYEQYF. The CDR3 bases are TGTGCCAGTTCGACGACAGGGGGCTTCTACGAGCAGTACTTC.